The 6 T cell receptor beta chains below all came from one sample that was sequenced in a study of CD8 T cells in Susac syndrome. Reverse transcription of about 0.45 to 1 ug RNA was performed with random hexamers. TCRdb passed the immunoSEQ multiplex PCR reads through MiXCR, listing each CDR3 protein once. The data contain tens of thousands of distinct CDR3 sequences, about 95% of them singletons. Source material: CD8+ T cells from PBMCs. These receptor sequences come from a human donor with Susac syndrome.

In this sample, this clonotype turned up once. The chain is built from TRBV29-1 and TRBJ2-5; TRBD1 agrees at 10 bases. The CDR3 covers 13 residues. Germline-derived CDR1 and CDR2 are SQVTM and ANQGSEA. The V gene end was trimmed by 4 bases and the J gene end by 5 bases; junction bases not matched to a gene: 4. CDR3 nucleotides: TGCAGCGTTGGCGACAGGGGGCAGGAGACCCAGTACTTC. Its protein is CSVGDRGQETQYF.

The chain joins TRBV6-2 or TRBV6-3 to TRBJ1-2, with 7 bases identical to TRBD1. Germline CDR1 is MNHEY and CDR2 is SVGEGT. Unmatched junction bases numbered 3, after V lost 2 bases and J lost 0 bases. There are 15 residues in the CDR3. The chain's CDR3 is CASSYGTAANYGYTF. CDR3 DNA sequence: TGTGCCAGCAGTTACGGGACAGCCGCTAACTATGGCTACACCTTC.

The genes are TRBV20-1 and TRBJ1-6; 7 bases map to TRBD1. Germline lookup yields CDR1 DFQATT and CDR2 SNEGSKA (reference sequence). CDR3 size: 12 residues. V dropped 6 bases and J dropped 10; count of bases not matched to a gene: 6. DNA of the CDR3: TGCAGTGCGGGGCAGGGGGAATCACCCCTCCACTTT. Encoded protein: CSAGQGESPLHF.

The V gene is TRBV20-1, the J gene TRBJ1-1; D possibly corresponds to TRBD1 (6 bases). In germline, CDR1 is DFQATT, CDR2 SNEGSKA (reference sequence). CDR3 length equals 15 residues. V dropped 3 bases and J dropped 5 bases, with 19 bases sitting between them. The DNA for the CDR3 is TGCAGTGCTAGGAGAGCCTCGGCAGGGGAGACTGAAGCTTTCTTT. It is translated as CSARRASAGETEAFF.

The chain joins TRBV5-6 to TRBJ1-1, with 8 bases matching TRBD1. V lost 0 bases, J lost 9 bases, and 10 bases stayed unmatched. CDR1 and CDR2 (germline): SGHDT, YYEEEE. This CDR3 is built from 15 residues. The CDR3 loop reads CASSLGGTGSGKAFF. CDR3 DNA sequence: TGTGCCAGCAGCTTGGGCGGGACAGGTTCCGGTAAAGCTTTCTTT.

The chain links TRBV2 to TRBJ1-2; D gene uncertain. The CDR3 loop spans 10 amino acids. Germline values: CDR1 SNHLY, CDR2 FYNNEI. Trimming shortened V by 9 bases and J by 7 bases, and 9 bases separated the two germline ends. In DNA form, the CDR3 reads TGTGCCAGTCGATCGGGTGGCTACACCTTC. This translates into CASRSGGYTF.